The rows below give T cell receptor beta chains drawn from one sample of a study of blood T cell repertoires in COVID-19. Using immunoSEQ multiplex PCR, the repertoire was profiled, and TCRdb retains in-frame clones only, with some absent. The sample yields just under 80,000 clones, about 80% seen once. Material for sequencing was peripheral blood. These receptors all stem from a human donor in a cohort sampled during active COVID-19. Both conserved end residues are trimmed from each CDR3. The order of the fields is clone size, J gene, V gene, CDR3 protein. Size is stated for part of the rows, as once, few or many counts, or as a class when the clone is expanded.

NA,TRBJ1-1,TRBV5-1,ASRVAGITEAF
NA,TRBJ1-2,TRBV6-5,ASSLSGQSNYGYT
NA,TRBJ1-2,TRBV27,ASSLKRETYGYT
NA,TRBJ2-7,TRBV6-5,ASRPGGGNEQY
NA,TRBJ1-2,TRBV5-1,ASSPTGIYGYT
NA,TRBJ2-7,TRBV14,ASSLQLTEQY
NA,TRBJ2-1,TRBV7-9,ASSLLGLQDNEQF
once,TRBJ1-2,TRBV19,ASKEVNRRAINYGYT
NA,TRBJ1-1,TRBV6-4,ASSRGTENTEAF
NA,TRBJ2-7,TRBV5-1,ASSLATAYEQY
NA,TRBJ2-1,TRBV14,ASSQEGWGGSYNEQF
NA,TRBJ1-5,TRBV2,ASSEESDQPQH
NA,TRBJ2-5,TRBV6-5,ASVGQGRETQY
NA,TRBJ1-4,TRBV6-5,ASSGLRGGEKLF
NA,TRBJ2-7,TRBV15,ATSRVQGYEQY
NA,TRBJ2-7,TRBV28,ASSKAGTGGGEQY
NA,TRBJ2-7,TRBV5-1,ASSDSGTSGSAQY
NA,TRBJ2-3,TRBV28,ASSPAGGSGTDTQY
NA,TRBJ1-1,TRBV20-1,SASFGERRAEAF
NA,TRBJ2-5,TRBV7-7,ASSFGLAGAGQETQY
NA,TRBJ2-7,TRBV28,ASKPGGKSYEQY
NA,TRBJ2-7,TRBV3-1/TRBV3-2,ASSLLAGGSYEQY
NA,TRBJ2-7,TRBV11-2,ASSLKARDRGLYEQY
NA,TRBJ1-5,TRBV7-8,ASSLAHFQPQH
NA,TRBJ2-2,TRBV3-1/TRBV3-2,ASSQGTGGVGELF
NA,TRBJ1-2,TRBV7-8,ASSPDQGTGGYT
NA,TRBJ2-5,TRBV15,ATRERAAGGETQY
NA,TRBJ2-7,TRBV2,ASTEAGAGEQY
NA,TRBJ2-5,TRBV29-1,SVGRGEETQY
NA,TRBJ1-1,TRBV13,ASSFSAGRTEAF
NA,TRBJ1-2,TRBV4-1,ASSQAPNIESYGYT
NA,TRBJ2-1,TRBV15,ATSYTVEARGGYNEQF
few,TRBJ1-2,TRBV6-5,ASSYRDRDYGYT
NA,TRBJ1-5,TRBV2,ASSGDRGNQPQH
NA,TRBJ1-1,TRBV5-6,ASSLGAQGVGTEAF
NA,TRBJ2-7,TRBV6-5,ASRRGGGPYEQY
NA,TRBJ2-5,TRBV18,ASSFPRGETQY
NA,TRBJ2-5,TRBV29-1,SVEPYLQETQY
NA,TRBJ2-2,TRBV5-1,ASLPAGTGAGGELF
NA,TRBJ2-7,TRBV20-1,SAAGEYEQY
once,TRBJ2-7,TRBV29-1,SARRTGGAGYEQY
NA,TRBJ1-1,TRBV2,ASIREGNTEAF
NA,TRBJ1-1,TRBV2,ASTYRTGSPEAF
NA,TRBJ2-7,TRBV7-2,ASSFGGNSYEQY
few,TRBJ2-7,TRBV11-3,ASSLGGPTGEQY